This TCR beta chain was identified in a study of T cells after yellow fever vaccination. Study results and limitations: Most clones from primary vaccination resurfaced after the booster (around 97% CD4, approximately 87% CD8). Just a small share of clonotypes turned up in the CD4 compartment as well as the CD8 compartment.

TCR cDNA, made by 5'RACE template switching, carried an added universal primer site and UMIs. TCRdb recomputed calls from the 5' RACE reads with MiXCR, one row per CDR3 protein. The sample has around 300,000 distinct CDR3 sequences, roughly 4.3% seen once; the top ten hold approximately 23%. This clonotype has just a few counts. Its antigen is currently unknown. Deletions cut 2 bases from V and 4 bases from J, with 17 bases between. Looked up from germline, CDR1 is MNHEY and CDR2 is SVGAGI. This CDR3 has 16 residues. This chain connects TRBV6-5 to TRBJ2-5; possibly TRBD1 or TRBD2 for D (6 bases each). This sequence originates from a young man who received the YFV17D yellow fever vaccine. The sample consisted of PBMCs, taken 5 days after the yellow fever booster vaccination. CDR3: CASSYGGGPPGETQYF. The CDR3 DNA reads as TGTGCCAGCAGTTACGGTGGGGGGCCACCAGGAGAGACCCAGTACTTC.